This T cell receptor delta chain was sequenced during a study of γδ T cells in repeated Plasmodium falciparum infection. Study-level background: Sampling occurred at baseline, pre-infection for selected infections, and 21 days post-infection.

Each sorted gammadelta sample had TRG and TRD chains sequenced. TCRdb re-processed the multiplex PCR reads via CATT. The sample yields roughly 93,000 delta-chain clones, more than 0.85% seen once. The study's findings and limits: One small rural Malian village, predominantly a single ethnic group, supplied the cohort. Vdelta2-negative gammadelta repertoires appeared less diverse and less shared in Malian than Australian children.

This clone was observed at least ten times. Its antigen is as yet unknown. V gave up 1 base and J gave up 0 bases; unmatched junction bases: 33. Germline V gene lookup returns CDR1 TSWWSYY and CDR2 QGS. The CDR3 is made up of 27 amino acids. Gammadelta T cells were flow-sorted from PBMC into Vgamma9/Vdelta2+ and Vdelta2-negative populations for bulk analysis. Sequencing was performed on gamma-delta T cells from blood. The clonotype was recovered from a pool of human donors (malaria-infected and uninfected, not separated). This chain links TRDV1 with TRDJ1, with TRDD3 matching over 12 bases. CDR3 amino acids: CALGEPSVKAFRSEQLGDTWYTDKLIF. CDR3 sequence (DNA): TGTGCTCTTGGGGAACCATCAGTTAAAGCGTTTAGGAGCGAACAACTGGGGGATACCTGGTACACCGATAAACTCATCTTT.